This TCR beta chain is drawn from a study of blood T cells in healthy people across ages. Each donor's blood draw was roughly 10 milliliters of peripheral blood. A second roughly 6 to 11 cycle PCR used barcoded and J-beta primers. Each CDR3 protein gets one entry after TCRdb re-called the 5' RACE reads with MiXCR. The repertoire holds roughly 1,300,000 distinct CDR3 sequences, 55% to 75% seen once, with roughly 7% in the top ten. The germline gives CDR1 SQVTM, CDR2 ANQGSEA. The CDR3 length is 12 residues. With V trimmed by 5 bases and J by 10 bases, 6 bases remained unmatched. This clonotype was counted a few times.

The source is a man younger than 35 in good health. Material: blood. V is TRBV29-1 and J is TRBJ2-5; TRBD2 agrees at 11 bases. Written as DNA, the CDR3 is TGCAGCGTTACTAGCGGGAGTTGGGTCCAGTACTTC. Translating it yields CSVTSGSWVQYF.